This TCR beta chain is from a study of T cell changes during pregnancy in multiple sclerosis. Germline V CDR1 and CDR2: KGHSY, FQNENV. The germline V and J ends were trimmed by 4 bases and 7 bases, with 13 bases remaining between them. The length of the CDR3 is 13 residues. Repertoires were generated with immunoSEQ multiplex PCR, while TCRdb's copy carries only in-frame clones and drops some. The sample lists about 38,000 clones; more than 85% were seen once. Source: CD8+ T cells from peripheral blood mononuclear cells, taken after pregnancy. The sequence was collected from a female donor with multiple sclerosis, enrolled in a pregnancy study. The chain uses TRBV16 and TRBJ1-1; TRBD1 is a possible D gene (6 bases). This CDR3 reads CASSLIRDNEAFF. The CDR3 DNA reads TGTGCCAGCAGCCTAATTCGGGACAATGAAGCTTTCTTT.